Below, 14 T cell receptor beta chains from the same sample are listed, as sequenced in a study of blood T cell repertoires in COVID-19. This table comes from immunoSEQ multiplex PCR, and its TCRdb copy is limited to in-frame clones, with some not included. The data contain 150,000 or so clones, 87% of them singletons. Sequenced: peripheral blood. Receptor source: a human donor in a cohort sampled during active COVID-19.

The chain recombines TRBV7-8 with TRBJ2-7, with 8 bases identical to TRBD1. V lost 1 base and J lost 5; bases outside the gene matches: 10. Per the germline V gene, CDR1 is SGHVS and CDR2 is FQNEAQ. The CDR3 totals 16 residues. CDR3 DNA: TGTGCCAGCAGCTTAGTGTCAGGACAGGGTGTGAACGAGCAGTACTTC. Amino acid sequence: CASSLVSGQGVNEQYF.

The chain has TRBV9 and TRBJ2-2; 9 nucleotides match TRBD2. In germline, CDR1 is SGDLS, CDR2 YYNGEE. V lost 1 base, J lost 4 bases, and 2 bases stayed unmatched. The CDR3 runs 15 residues. CDR3 sequence reads: CASSVSGGSTGELFF. DNA for the CDR3: TGTGCCAGCAGCGTAAGCGGGGGGTCCACCGGGGAGCTGTTTTTT.

The rearrangement joins TRBV11-2 to TRBJ2-1; perhaps TRBD2 as D (6 bases). The CDR3 covers 12 residues. The germline V and J ends were trimmed by 4 bases and 9 bases, with 10 bases remaining between them. The V gene's germline CDR1 is SGHAT and CDR2 FQNNGV. The CDR3 coding sequence is TGTGCCAGCAGCTGGGACTCCCTTGAGCAGTTCTTC. It yields the protein CASSWDSLEQFF. Full variable domain (outside the CDR3, taken from reference TRBV11-2 and TRBJ2-1): EAGVAQSPRYKIIEKRQSVAFWCNPISGHATLYWYQQILGQGPKLLIQFQNNGVVDDSQLPKDRFSAERLKGVDSTLKIQPAKLEDSAVYLCASSWDSLEQFFGPGTRLTVL.

The rearrangement links TRBV5-1 to TRBJ2-7, with 9 bases matching TRBD1. V gave up 4 bases and J gave up 4 bases; unmatched junction bases: 9. Per germline, CDR1 SGHRS and CDR2 YFSETQ. The CDR3 has 15 amino acids. CDR3 nucleotides: TGCGCCAGCAGCGTTGGACAGGGGTTACCTTACGAGCAGTACTTC. Its protein is CASSVGQGLPYEQYF.

This clone was observed a single time. The rearrangement joins TRBV19 to TRBJ1-6; D possibly corresponds to TRBD1 (6 bases). This CDR3 has 15 residues. CDR1 and CDR2 from the germline V gene are LNHDA and SQIVND (reference sequence). Trimming removed 6 bases at V and 10 bases at J, with 19 bases between. The chain's CDR3 is CASSFTGPANSPLHF. CDR3 nucleotide sequence: TGTGCCAGTAGCTTTACAGGGCCCGCTAACTCACCCCTCCACTTT.

With respect to this clone: The same CDR3 also results from other DNA sequences found in this sample. V gene TRBV7-9 combines with J gene TRBJ2-7; 8 positions match TRBD2. This CDR3 spans 13 amino acids. V lost 1 base to trimming and J lost 5 bases; unmatched junction nucleotides: 1. CDR1 is SEHNR, CDR2 FQNEAQ, per germline (reference sequence). As DNA, the CDR3 is TGTGCCAGCAGCTTAGGCGGGAGGAACGAGCAGTACTTC. Protein product: CASSLGGRNEQYF. Supplemented by reference TRBV7-9 and TRBJ2-7, the full variable domain reads DTGVSQNPRHKITKRGQNVTFRCDPISEHNRLYWYRQTLGQGPEFLTYFQNEAQLEKSRLLSDRFSAERPKGSFSTLEIQRTEQGDSAMYLCASSLGGRNEQYFGPGTRLTVT.

The genes are TRBV7-8 and TRBJ2-5; TRBD2 matches at 7 bases. V lost 7 bases and J lost 2; bases outside the gene matches: 16. Looked up from germline, CDR1 is SGHVS and CDR2 is FQNEAQ. CDR3 length: 17 amino acids. The CDR3 coding sequence is TGTGCCAGCATTTTATGGGGGAGGGCCCCTTCGCAAGAGACCCAGTACTTC. Protein sequence: CASILWGRAPSQETQYF.

The CDR3 region is CASSADRPNTEAFF. The CDR3, as DNA: TGTGCCAGCTCCGCGGACAGACCAAACACTGAAGCTTTCTTT. This chain links TRBV18 with TRBJ1-1; a weak D match, TRBD1 (6 bases). This CDR3 spans 14 amino acids. The V and J ends lost 6 bases and 2 bases respectively, with 13 bases between them. The germline CDR1 and CDR2 sequences are KGHSH and LQKENI.

The genes are TRBV7-2 and TRBJ2-1, with D possibly matching TRBD1 (6 bases). V was shortened by 4 bases and J by 4 bases, with 11 bases between the two germline ends. The CDR3 sequence is 14 residues long. The germline CDR1 and CDR2 sequences are SGHTA and FQGNSA. CDR3 bases: TGTGCCAGCAGCTCCAACGGACAGTACAATGAGCAGTTCTTC. This codes for CASSSNGQYNEQFF. The full variable domain, with the rest looked up from reference TRBV7-2 and TRBJ2-1, is GAGVSQSPSNKVTEKGKDVELRCDPISGHTALYWYRQSLGQGLEFLIYFQGNSAPDKSGLPSDRFSAERTGGSVSTLTIQRTQQEDSAVYLCASSSNGQYNEQFFGPGTRLTVL.

CDR3 coding DNA: TGTGCCAGCAGCTCGACAGGGGCCAAACTAAATTATGGCTACACCTTC. This gives the protein CASSSTGAKLNYGYTF. V usage is TRBV7-2 and J usage is TRBJ1-2, with TRBD1 identical over 8 bases. Germline lookup yields CDR1 SGHTA and CDR2 FQGNSA. V was pared by 4 bases and J by 5 bases, with 12 bases of the junction left unmatched. The CDR3 is 16 amino acids. Complete variable domain (other parts from reference TRBV7-2 and TRBJ1-2): GAGVSQSPSNKVTEKGKDVELRCDPISGHTALYWYRQSLGQGLEFLIYFQGNSAPDKSGLPSDRFSAERTGGSVSTLTIQRTQQEDSAVYLCASSSTGAKLNYGYTFGSGTRLTVV.

This chain uses TRBV28 with TRBJ2-7, with no clear D. The CDR3 is 14 amino acids. Germline lookup yields CDR1 MDHEN and CDR2 SYDVKM. V lost 5 bases and J 3 bases, leaving 14 bases between the germline ends. This chain's CDR3 is CASSPEIAVYEQYF. CDR3 sequence (DNA): TGTGCCAGCAGTCCGGAGATAGCTGTCTACGAGCAGTACTTC.

This clone was picked up many times. The chain carries TRBV6-1 and TRBJ1-5; D remains ambiguous. CDR3 size: 16 residues. Trimming shortened V by 2 bases and J by 4 bases, and 15 bases separated the two germline ends. Per germline, CDR1 MNHNS and CDR2 SASEGT. The CDR3 reads CASSEWRRGNNQPQHF. CDR3 in DNA: TGTGCCAGCAGTGAATGGAGACGGGGTAATAATCAGCCCCAGCATTTT.

This sequence joins TRBV5-6 and TRBJ2-7, with 8 bases lining up with TRBD2. CDR1 is SGHDT and CDR2 is YYEEEE in the germline V gene. The length of the CDR3 is 16 residues. The J segment lost 4 bases and the V segment lost 0 bases, leaving 9 bases of the junction unmatched. In DNA form, the CDR3 reads TGTGCCAGCAGCTTGGTTGTAGGGCGGGAGGAGTACGAGCAGTACTTC. Translated: CASSLVVGREEYEQYF.

This clone has just one count. CDR3 bases: TGTGCCAGCAGACCTGGGACACCCTTCCCCGGCGAGCAGTACTTC. Translation: CASRPGTPFPGEQYF. The gene calls are TRBV28 and TRBJ2-7; D possibly corresponds to TRBD1 (6 bases). Looked up from germline, CDR1 is MDHEN and CDR2 is SYDVKM. CDR3 length: 15 amino acids. Between the trimmed V and J ends, which lost 6 bases and 6 bases, there was a span of 21 bases.